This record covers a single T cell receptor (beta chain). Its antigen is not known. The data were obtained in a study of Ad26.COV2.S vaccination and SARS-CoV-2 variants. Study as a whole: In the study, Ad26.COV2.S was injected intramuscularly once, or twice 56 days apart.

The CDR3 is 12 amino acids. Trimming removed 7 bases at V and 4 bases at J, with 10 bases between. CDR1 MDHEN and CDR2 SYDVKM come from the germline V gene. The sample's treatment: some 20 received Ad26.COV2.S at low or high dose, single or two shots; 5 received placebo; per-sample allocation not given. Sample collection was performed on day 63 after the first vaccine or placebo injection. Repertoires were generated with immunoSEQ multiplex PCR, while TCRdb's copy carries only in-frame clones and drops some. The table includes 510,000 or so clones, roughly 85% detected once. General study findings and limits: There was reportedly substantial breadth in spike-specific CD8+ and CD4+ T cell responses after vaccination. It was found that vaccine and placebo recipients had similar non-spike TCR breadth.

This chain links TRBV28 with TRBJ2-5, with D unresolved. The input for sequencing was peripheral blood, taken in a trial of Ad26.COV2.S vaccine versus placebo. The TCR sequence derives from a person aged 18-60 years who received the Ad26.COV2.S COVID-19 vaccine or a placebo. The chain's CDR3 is CASTSGRETQYF. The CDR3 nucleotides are TGTGCCAGCACCTCCGGTAGAGAGACCCAGTACTTC.